These T cell receptor beta chains were read from a single sample in a study of cytomegalovirus exposure and HLA in healthy donors. The repertoire was sequenced with immunoSEQ multiplex PCR; TCRdb's copy has only in-frame clones and lacks some. The data contain around 150,000 clones, around 75% of them singletons. Sequenced sample: PBMCs. The source of these receptors is a man aged 60 to 69 in good health and CMV-seronegative. Each CDR3 is given with its conserved first and last residue.

v_call	j_call	cdr3_aa
TRBV6-5	TRBJ1-6	CASSYALGRADSPLHF
TRBV19	TRBJ1-3	CASSIPRLSPGNTIYF
TRBV5-4	TRBJ2-5	CASSSPGQGRETQYF
TRBV15	TRBJ1-4	CATSRDSLVGAREKLFF
TRBV30	TRBJ2-5	CAWSWPHQETQYF
TRBV6-1	TRBJ2-7	CASSEAGTDSFYEQYF
TRBV29-1	TRBJ1-1	CSVEDPRRSTEAFF
TRBV6-6	TRBJ1-2	CASSTRTDDYGHTF
TRBV7-2	TRBJ1-5	CASSLEVQGGQPQHF
TRBV18	TRBJ2-7	CASSPLAGGSYEQYF
TRBV6-6	TRBJ1-1	CASSRLTVNTEAFF
TRBV4-3	TRBJ2-5	CASSQEGQTQETQYF
TRBV19	TRBJ1-5	CATTWGVRNQPQHF
TRBV2	TRBJ2-1	CASSDRGLAGYNEQFF
TRBV15	TRBJ2-3	CATSLDSSFTDTQYF
TRBV5-1	TRBJ2-3	CASSFGAGDGGDTQYF
TRBV28	TRBJ1-4	CASILGTASNEKLFF
TRBV2	TRBJ1-3	CASSLTASGNTIYF
TRBV6-5	TRBJ1-5	CASSRWGDQPQHF
TRBV14	TRBJ1-2	CASSHSPRVGYTF
TRBV6-6	TRBJ1-1	CASRHSLGNTEAFF
TRBV5-8	TRBJ1-2	CASSLDRNNYGYTF
TRBV29-1	TRBJ1-2	CSVSDGYTF
TRBV27	TRBJ2-5	CASSLGGGETQYF
TRBV28	TRBJ1-2	CASSFRPGQSHNYGYTF
TRBV25-1	TRBJ1-2	CASSGGVGHYGYTF
TRBV15	TRBJ2-7	CAVRDRGYEQYF
TRBV27	TRBJ1-6	CATLKQGWGSSPLHF
TRBV11-1	TRBJ2-1	CASSLIRYNEQFF
TRBV5-1	TRBJ2-1	CASSGTSGTGEYNEQFF
TRBV11-2	TRBJ1-1	CASSSRLEGTEAFF
TRBV4-3	TRBJ1-2	CASSQVGLREGYTF
TRBV25-1	TRBJ2-7	CASSHTRTAIQYF
TRBV11-3	TRBJ2-7	CASSPRDSSYEQYF
TRBV5-1	TRBJ2-5	CASSETGQETQYF
TRBV6-5	TRBJ2-7	CASTDRASGEQYF
TRBV2	TRBJ1-1	CASRTSTGGTEAFF
TRBV6-6	TRBJ2-7	CASLGGSEQYF
TRBV4-2	TRBJ2-5	CASSPSPGLAVKQETQYF
TRBV13	TRBJ1-1	CASSLRGLVRTPRDTEAFF
TRBV27	TRBJ2-7	CASSRDRSYEQYF
TRBV6-1	TRBJ2-5	CASSELAGVAQTQYF
TRBV5-6	TRBJ1-1	CASSLDREAFF
TRBV27	TRBJ1-3	CASSLSGAASGNTIYF
TRBV6-1	TRBJ2-2	CASTGTANTGELFF
TRBV5-1	TRBJ1-1	CASSSTTGVEGTEAFF
TRBV5-6	TRBJ1-2	CASSRLYGYTF
TRBV7-6	TRBJ2-7	CASSLEDRGLHEQYF
TRBV11-2	TRBJ2-5	CASSLEKTGANVETQYF
TRBV29-1	TRBJ2-6	CSVEEGAGANVLTF
TRBV19	TRBJ2-3	CASSAQRERRSGTDTQYF
TRBV11-2	TRBJ1-1	CASSFAGQAVYSEAFF
TRBV6-1	TRBJ2-5	CASSSGQHQETQYF
TRBV5-1	TRBJ2-7	CASSLGGQGMNEQYF
TRBV28	TRBJ2-7	CASSLVGVYEQYF
TRBV9	TRBJ2-3	CASSVQASTDTQYF
TRBV11-3	TRBJ2-3	CASSPGTADTQYF